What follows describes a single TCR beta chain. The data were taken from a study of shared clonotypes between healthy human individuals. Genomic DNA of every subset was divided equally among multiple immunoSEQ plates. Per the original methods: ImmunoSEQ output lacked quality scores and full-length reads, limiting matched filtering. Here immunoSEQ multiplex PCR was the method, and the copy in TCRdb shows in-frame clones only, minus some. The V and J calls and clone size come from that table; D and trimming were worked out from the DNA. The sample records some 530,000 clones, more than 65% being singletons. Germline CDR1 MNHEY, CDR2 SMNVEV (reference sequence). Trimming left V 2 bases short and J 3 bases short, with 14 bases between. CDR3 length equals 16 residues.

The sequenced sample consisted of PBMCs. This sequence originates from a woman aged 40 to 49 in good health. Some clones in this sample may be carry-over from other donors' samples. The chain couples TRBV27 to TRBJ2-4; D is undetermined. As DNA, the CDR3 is TGTGCCAGCAGTTTAGTCTTCACAGTGGGCAAAAACATTCAGTACTTC. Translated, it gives CASSLVFTVGKNIQYF.